This T cell receptor beta chain was profiled in a study of blood T cell repertoires in COVID-19. Study overall: Material from acute and convalescent COVID-19 was sourced from the United States, Italy and Spain.

The data were produced by immunoSEQ multiplex PCR, yet TCRdb's version contains in-frame clones alone and is incomplete. The data hold under 200,000 clones, with roughly 86% observed a single time. CDR1 and CDR2 from the germline V gene are SGHRS and YFSETQ. Trimming took off 0 bases at V and 5 bases at J, with 12 bases between the two ends. This CDR3 has 15 residues. Sequencing was done on a sample of peripheral blood. The chain is built from TRBV5-1 and TRBJ2-1, with D perhaps TRBD1 (7 bases). This clonotype originated in a man in his 70s with acute or convalescent COVID-19. The CDR3 DNA follows: TGCGCCAGCAGCTTGGGAGGGGGCGGGAACAATGAGCAGTTCTTC. It codes for CASSLGGGGNNEQFF.